Below are 12 T cell receptor beta chains sequenced from a single sample in a study of blood T cell repertoires in COVID-19. Only in-frame clones appear in the TCRdb table, and some are missing; sequencing was by immunoSEQ multiplex PCR. Of 250,000 or so clones listed, more than 75% are singletons. Sequencing was performed on PBMCs or T cells enriched from blood (not recorded which). Source of these receptors: a woman between 45 and 60 years old who had been exposed to COVID-19.

The genes are TRBV6-2 or TRBV6-3 and TRBJ2-2; no firm D call. The germline V gene has CDR1 MNHEY and CDR2 SVGEGT. The CDR3 runs to 12 residues. Trimming shortened V by 2 bases and J by 7 bases, and 5 bases separated the two germline ends. CDR3 amino acids: CASSYLRGELFF. CDR3 sequence (DNA): TGTGCCAGCAGTTACCTACGCGGGGAGCTGTTTTTT.

The chain combines TRBV29-1 with TRBJ1-2, with a weak D call TRBD1 (6 bases). The CDR3 consists of 12 residues. Germline values: CDR1 SQVTM, CDR2 ANQGSEA. Trimming cost V 4 bases and J 6 bases, with 12 bases left between them. The CDR3 DNA reads as TGCAGCGTTGCCGGGACACTCAATGGCTACACCTTC. Amino acid sequence: CSVAGTLNGYTF.

The rearrangement joins TRBV11-1 to TRBJ1-1; 8 positions match TRBD1. CDR1 SGHAT and CDR2 FQDESV come from the germline V gene (reference sequence). There are 14 residues in the CDR3. J lost 4 bases, V lost 3 bases, and 4 bases had no gene match. In nucleotides, the CDR3 is TGTGCCAGCAGCTTCGGACAGGGTTTCACTGAAGCTTTCTTT. It encodes CASSFGQGFTEAFF. Looking up the rest from reference TRBV11-1 and TRBJ1-1 gives the full variable domain: EAEVAQSPRYKITEKSQAVAFWCDPISGHATLYWYRQILGQGPELLVQFQDESVVDDSQLPKDRFSAERLKGVDSTLKIQPAELGDSAMYLCASSFGQGFTEAFFGQGTRLTVV.

The chain uses TRBV27 and TRBJ2-3; 9 nucleotides align to TRBD2. Germline CDR1 reads MNHEY; CDR2 reads SMNVEV (reference sequence). V shed 1 base and J 2 bases; nucleotides not matched to a gene: 4. The CDR3 is 16 residues long. The CDR3 nucleotides read TGTGCCAGCAGTTTATACAGCGGGGGGCCCACAGATACGCAGTATTTT. Its translation: CASSLYSGGPTDTQYF.

This chain joins TRBV30 and TRBJ1-2; 10 bases align to TRBD1. Germline V gives CDR1 GTSNPN, CDR2 SVGIG (reference sequence). V gave up 8 bases and J gave up 3 bases; unmatched junction bases: 12. There are 15 residues in the CDR3. CDR3 bases: TGTGCCGGGGGGACAGGGGAACCCTATTACTATGGCTACACCTTC. Its translation is CAGGTGEPYYYGYTF.

J is TRBJ1-1 and V is TRBV27, with 7 bases lining up with TRBD1. The germline V gene has CDR1 MNHEY and CDR2 SMNVEV (reference sequence). This CDR3 is 17 amino acids long. V lost 3 bases to trimming and J lost 0 bases; unmatched junction nucleotides: 10. CDR3 loop: CASSFRQGVGMNTEAFF. CDR3 coding DNA: TGTGCCAGCAGTTTCCGACAGGGAGTGGGGATGAACACTGAAGCTTTCTTT.

The V and J genes are TRBV5-1 and TRBJ2-3, with a weak D call TRBD2 (5 bases). CDR3 length: 15 residues. V shed 0 bases and J shed 1 base, with 9 bases lying between them. Germline V gives CDR1 SGHRS, CDR2 YFSETQ. The CDR3 nucleotides read TGCGCCAGCAGCTTGGCCCGGGGAGGCACAGATACGCAGTATTTT. It is translated as CASSLARGGTDTQYF.

The gene calls are TRBV12-3 or TRBV12-4 and TRBJ1-1; tentatively, D is TRBD1 (5 bases). The V end was cut by 1 base, the J end by 7 bases, with 7 bases between. This CDR3 has 12 amino acids. The CDR3: CASSLGGYEAFF. The CDR3, as DNA: TGTGCCAGCAGTTTAGGGGGCTATGAAGCTTTCTTT.

This clone was detected only once. This chain links TRBV7-2 with TRBJ1-1; no clear D. Germline values: CDR1 SGHTA, CDR2 FQGNSA. The CDR3 runs 13 residues. Trimming removed 3 bases from V and 11 bases from J, with 16 bases in between. CDR3 amino acids: CASSFGPGSLAFF. The CDR3 nucleotides read TGTGCCAGCAGCTTCGGACCGGGGTCGCTGGCTTTCTTT.

The V and J genes are TRBV7-4 and TRBJ1-6; 8 bases match TRBD1. The germline CDR1 and CDR2 sequences are SGHVT and SQSDAQ. Trimming took 1 base from V and 6 from J; bases not matched to a gene: 2. The length of the CDR3 is 15 residues. CDR3 protein: CASSLEGQGNSPLHF. DNA for the CDR3: TGTGCCAGCAGCTTAGAAGGACAGGGTAATTCACCCCTCCACTTT.

The chain joins TRBV7-8 to TRBJ2-5, with 11 bases that match TRBD2. Per the germline V gene, CDR1 is SGHVS and CDR2 is FQNEAQ. Losses at the gene ends were 5 bases for V and 5 bases for J; bases not matched to a gene: 7. This CDR3 region has 15 residues. Written as DNA, the CDR3 is TGTGCCAGCAGCCAGGGACTAGCGGTATCGGAGACCCAGTACTTC. It yields the protein CASSQGLAVSETQYF.

The chain joins TRBV24-1 to TRBJ2-7; possibly TRBD1 for D (6 bases). The CDR3 spans 12 residues. Trimming removed 9 bases at V and 5 bases at J, with 13 bases between. Germline CDR1 KGHDR, CDR2 SFDVKD. The CDR3 sequence is CATGGQGDEQYF. CDR3 nucleotide sequence: TGTGCCACCGGGGGACAAGGCGACGAGCAGTACTTC.